Included here is one T cell receptor (beta chain) sequence, with context. The target antigen is unknown. The entry originates in a study of T cell responses to AZD1222 COVID-19 vaccine. Findings of the study overall: Vaccine-related CD4 TCRs covered spike, predominating at 160-218 and 743-854.

Using immunoSEQ multiplex PCR, the repertoire was profiled, and TCRdb retains in-frame clones only, with some absent. This sample has about 100,000 clones, with about 88% found just once. CDR1 and CDR2 (germline): SGHAT, FQNNGV. V dropped 4 bases and J dropped 1; count of bases not matched to a gene: 8. The CDR3 is 17 amino acids. This sequence joins TRBV11-2 and TRBJ2-3; 10 nucleotides align to TRBD2. This TCR was recovered from an adult in good health. The material sequenced was peripheral blood, taken on day 0 of AZD1222 vaccination. Here the CDR3 reads CASSSLAGVVGTDTQYF. The CDR3 DNA is TGTGCCAGCAGCTCCCTAGCGGGAGTGGTTGGCACAGATACGCAGTATTTT.